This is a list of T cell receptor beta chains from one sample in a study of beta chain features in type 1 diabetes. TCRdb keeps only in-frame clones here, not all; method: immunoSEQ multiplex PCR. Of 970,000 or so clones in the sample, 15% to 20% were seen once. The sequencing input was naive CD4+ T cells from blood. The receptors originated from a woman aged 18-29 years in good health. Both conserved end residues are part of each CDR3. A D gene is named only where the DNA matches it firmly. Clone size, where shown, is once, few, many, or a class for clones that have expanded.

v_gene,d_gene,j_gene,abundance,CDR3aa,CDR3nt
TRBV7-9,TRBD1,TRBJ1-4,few,CASSPTRGRGINEKLFF,TGTGCCAGCAGCCCGACAAGGGGGCGCGGGATTAATGAAAAACTGTTTTTT
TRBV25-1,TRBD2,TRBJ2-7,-,CASSVASGSSYEQYF,TGTGCCAGCAGTGTCGCTAGCGGTAGCTCCTACGAGCAGTACTTC
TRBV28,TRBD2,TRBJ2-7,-,CASSIPGLAVNYEQYF,TGTGCCAGCAGTATTCCCGGACTAGCGGTAAACTACGAGCAGTACTTC
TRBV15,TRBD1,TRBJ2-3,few,CATSRNRGPGTDTQYF,TGTGCCACCAGCAGGAACAGGGGACCAGGCACAGATACGCAGTATTTT
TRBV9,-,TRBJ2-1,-,CASSSRDPAGEQFF,TGTGCCAGCAGCTCTCGGGACCCTGCAGGAGAGCAGTTCTTC
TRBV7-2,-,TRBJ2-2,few,CASSFGGPQVGELFF,TGTGCCAGCAGCTTCGGGGGACCTCAGGTCGGGGAGCTGTTTTTT
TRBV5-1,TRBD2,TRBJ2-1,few,CASSLGLAGGSNEQFF,TGCGCCAGCAGCTTGGGACTAGCGGGAGGATCGAATGAGCAGTTCTTC
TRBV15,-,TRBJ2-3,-,CATSWAAHTDTQYF,TGTGCCACCTCTTGGGCGGCCCACACAGATACGCAGTATTTT
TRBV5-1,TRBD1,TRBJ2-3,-,CASSRGQGTDTQYF,TGCGCCAGCAGCCGGGGACAGGGCACAGATACGCAGTATTTT
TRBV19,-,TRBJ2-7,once,CASSKADDYEQYF,TGTGCCAGTAGTAAGGCCGACGACTACGAGCAGTACTTC
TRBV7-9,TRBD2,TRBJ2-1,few,CASSLDWTSDEQFF,TGTGCCAGCAGCTTAGATTGGACTAGCGATGAGCAGTTCTTC
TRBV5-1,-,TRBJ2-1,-,CASSKTTNNEQFF,TGCGCCAGCAGTAAAACAACGAACAATGAGCAGTTCTTC
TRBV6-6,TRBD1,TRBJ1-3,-,CASSLGQSYSGNTIYF,TGTGCCAGCAGTCTGGGACAGTCATACTCTGGAAACACCATATATTTT
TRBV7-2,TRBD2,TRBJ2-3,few,CASSPGGGDTQYF,TGTGCCAGCAGCCCAGGCGGGGGAGATACGCAGTATTTT
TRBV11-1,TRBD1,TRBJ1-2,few,CASSPSYGTAFYGYTF,TGTGCCAGCAGCCCGAGCTACGGGACAGCCTTCTATGGCTACACCTTC
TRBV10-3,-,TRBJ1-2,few,CAIRGDSSVTF,TGTGCCATCAGGGGAGACAGTAGCGTAACCTTC
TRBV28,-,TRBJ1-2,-,CASSIIPSRGYTF,TGTGCCAGCAGTATAATTCCTTCTCGGGGCTACACCTTC
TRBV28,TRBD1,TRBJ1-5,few,CASSAGDRDQRPQHF,TGTGCCAGCAGTGCCGGGGACAGGGACCAGAGGCCCCAGCATTTT
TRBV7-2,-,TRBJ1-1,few,CASSLVLGGSEAFF,TGTGCCAGCAGCTTAGTACTCGGGGGTTCTGAAGCTTTCTTT
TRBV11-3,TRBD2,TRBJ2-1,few,CASSLDVREVFGEQFF,TGTGCCAGCAGCTTAGATGTGCGGGAGGTGTTCGGTGAGCAGTTCTTC
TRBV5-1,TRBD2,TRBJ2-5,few,CASSWGSREGLETQYF,TGCGCCAGCAGCTGGGGATCGCGGGAGGGCTTGGAGACCCAGTACTTC
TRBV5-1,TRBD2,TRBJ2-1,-,CASSLSLAGGMGEQFF,TGCGCCAGCAGCTTGTCTCTCGCGGGAGGGATGGGTGAGCAGTTCTTC
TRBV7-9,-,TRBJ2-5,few,CASSLTSKLETQYF,TGTGCCAGCAGCTTAACGTCCAAGCTGGAGACCCAGTACTTC